These 12 T cell receptor beta chains share one sample of origin, sequenced in a study of blood T cell repertoires in COVID-19. Clones were sequenced by immunoSEQ multiplex PCR, and TCRdb holds only the in-frame ones, with some missing. Of 40,000 to 65,000 clones in the sample, more than 60% were seen once. Sequencing was performed on peripheral blood. The receptors shown here come from a human donor with active or convalescent COVID-19. The donor label of this sample is uncertain.

This clone occurred a few times. This sequence joins TRBV2 and TRBJ2-2; 7 nucleotides line up with TRBD1. Trimming cost V 6 bases and J 7 bases; bases outside gene matches: 11. The V gene's germline CDR1 is SNHLY and CDR2 FYNNEI. This CDR3 region has 15 residues. CDR3 nucleotide sequence: TGTGCCAGCAGCGACCGGGACAGATCCCGCGGGGAGCTGTTTTTT. Translation: CASSDRDRSRGELFF.

CDR3 in DNA: TGTGCCAGCAGTGAAGGTGGCTTCAGTCAGTACTTC. It is translated as CASSEGGFSQYF. The J gene is TRBJ2-4, the V gene TRBV2; D is undetermined. With 1 base removed from V and 12 bases from J, the gap between germline ends came to 10 bases. There are 12 residues in the CDR3. Germline V gene data show CDR1 as SNHLY and CDR2 as FYNNEI.

The chain carries TRBV13 and TRBJ2-1, with 7 bases aligning to TRBD1. Germline trimming cut 5 bases from V and 4 bases from J; bases unmatched to any gene: 2. The germline V gene encodes CDR1 PRHDT and CDR2 FYEKMQ (reference sequence). The CDR3 contains 13 residues. Written as DNA, the CDR3 is TGTGCCAGCAGCACGGGACAGTACAATGAGCAGTTCTTC. This sequence encodes CASSTGQYNEQFF.

The rearrangement uses TRBV5-1 and TRBJ2-1, with a weak D call TRBD2 (5 bases). The CDR3 is 15 amino acids. Germline V gene data show CDR1 as SGHRS and CDR2 as YFSETQ. V dropped 4 bases and J dropped 5 bases, with 16 bases sitting between them. Here the CDR3 reads CASSLATTRNNEQFF. In nucleotides, the CDR3 is TGCGCCAGCAGCCTCGCGACCACTAGAAACAATGAGCAGTTCTTC.

This chain joins TRBV19 and TRBJ1-5; no clear D gene. This CDR3 has 13 residues. With 5 bases removed from V and 4 bases from J, the gap between germline ends came to 9 bases. Germline values: CDR1 LNHDA, CDR2 SQIVND (reference sequence). The CDR3 region is CASSPQINQPQHF. The CDR3 bases are TGTGCCAGTAGTCCCCAGATAAATCAGCCCCAGCATTTT.

The chain employs TRBV2 and TRBJ1-5; tentative D call: TRBD1 (5 bases). Germline values: CDR1 SNHLY, CDR2 FYNNEI. This CDR3 has 16 residues. The V gene lost 0 bases and the J gene lost 6 bases, with 15 bases spanning the gap. CDR3 bases: TGTGCCAGCAGTGAAGCCCGGACATCCCACGGTCAGCCCCAGCATTTT. Translating gives CASSEARTSHGQPQHF.

The chain is built from TRBV30 and TRBJ1-2, with a tentative D call TRBD1 (5 bases). CDR3 length equals 13 residues. V was pared by 1 base and J by 4 bases, with 10 bases between. The germline V gene has CDR1 GTSNPN and CDR2 SVGIG (reference sequence). The CDR3 sequence: CAWSEGFGYGYTF. The CDR3 DNA follows: TGTGCCTGGAGTGAGGGGTTTGGCTATGGCTACACCTTC.

The chain carries TRBV24-1 and TRBJ2-1, with no clear D. Trimming left V 1 base short and J 2 bases short, with 8 bases between. The V gene's germline CDR1 is KGHDR and CDR2 SFDVKD. This CDR3 is 15 amino acids long. The CDR3 DNA reads TGTGCCACCAGTGATTTAAGAAGCACCTACAATGAGCAGTTCTTC. Encoded protein: CATSDLRSTYNEQFF.

The chain couples TRBV4-2 to TRBJ1-6; D is perhaps TRBD1 (5 bases). The CDR3 is 18 residues long. The germline gives CDR1 LGHNA, CDR2 YNFKEQ. Trimming left V 0 bases short and J 7 bases short, with 19 bases between. This CDR3 is CASSQDPGGTFGNSPLHF. The CDR3 DNA is TGTGCCAGCAGCCAAGATCCGGGGGGGACCTTTGGGAATTCACCCCTCCACTTT.

This clone has only a few counts. This chain links TRBV5-1 with TRBJ2-5, with a tentative D call TRBD2 (6 bases). Trimming stripped 8 bases from V and 1 base from J, with 18 bases between. Per germline, CDR1 SGHRS and CDR2 YFSETQ. This CDR3 has 15 residues. The CDR3 bases are TGCGCCAGTATTTTAGGAGGGGAGCCCCAAGAGACCCAGTACTTC. This translates into CASILGGEPQETQYF.

This rearrangement joins TRBV3-1 (or the pseudogene TRBV3-2) to TRBJ2-2, with a weak D call TRBD2 (5 bases). V was cut by 4 bases and J by 12 bases, with 21 bases left in between. The length of the CDR3 is 15 residues. Germline CDR1 and CDR2: LGHDT and YNNKEL (reference sequence). CDR3 amino acids: CASSPPGSGPVKLFF. The CDR3 DNA is TGTGCCAGCAGCCCGCCGGGGTCAGGCCCAGTTAAGCTGTTTTTT.

This clone was observed a handful of times. The chain joins TRBV24-1 to TRBJ2-3; 12 bases map to TRBD2. In germline, CDR1 is KGHDR, CDR2 SFDVKD. Trimming removed 3 bases from V and 4 bases from J; junction bases left unmatched: 10. This CDR3 contains 18 residues. The CDR3 DNA sequence: TGTGCCACCAGTGATCCGCTCCGACTAGCGGGAGATGCAGATACGCAGTATTTT. This codes for CATSDPLRLAGDADTQYF.